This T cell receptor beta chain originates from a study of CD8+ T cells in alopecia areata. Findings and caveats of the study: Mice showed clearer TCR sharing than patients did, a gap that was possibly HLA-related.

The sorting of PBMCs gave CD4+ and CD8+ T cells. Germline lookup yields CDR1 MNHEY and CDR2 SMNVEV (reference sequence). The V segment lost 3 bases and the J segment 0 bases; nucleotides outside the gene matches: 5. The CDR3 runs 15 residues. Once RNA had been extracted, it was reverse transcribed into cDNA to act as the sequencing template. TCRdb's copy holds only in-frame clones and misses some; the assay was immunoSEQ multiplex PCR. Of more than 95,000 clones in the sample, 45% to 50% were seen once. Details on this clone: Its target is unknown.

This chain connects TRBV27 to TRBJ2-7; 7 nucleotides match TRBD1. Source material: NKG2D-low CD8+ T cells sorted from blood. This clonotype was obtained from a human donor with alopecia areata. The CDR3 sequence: CASSLVRGSSYEQYF. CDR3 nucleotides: TGTGCCAGCAGTTTGGTCAGGGGGAGCTCCTACGAGCAGTACTTC.